The 10 T cell receptor beta chains below come from one sample, sequenced in a study of T cells in localized non-small cell lung cancer (dated by TCRdb to 2018 to 2020). Library method: the immunoSEQ multiplex PCR assay. TCRdb took over this immuneACCESS table, retaining in-frame rearrangements with V and J assigned. Such tables are incomplete; in checked studies, under half of the missing clones stem from an unresolved V gene, and the remainder is unexplained. The table for this sample lists 100,000 or so clones; approximately 91% of them were counted only once. The top ten clonotypes cover about 4% of the sample. The sample was PBMCs, taken before any cancer treatment. These receptors all stem from a woman between 35 and 75 years old with stage II squamous cell lung carcinoma.

The chain combines TRBV19 with TRBJ2-2, with D perhaps TRBD2 (6 bases). V was shortened by 7 bases and J by 4 bases, with 13 bases between the two germline ends. Germline V CDR1 and CDR2: LNHDA, SQIVND (reference sequence). There are 14 residues in the CDR3. The CDR3 DNA sequence: TGTGCCAGTAATCCCCCGACTAGCACCGGGGAGCTGTTTTTT. As protein: CASNPPTSTGELFF.

V gene TRBV29-1 combines with J gene TRBJ2-7; 8 bases align to TRBD1. The germline gives CDR1 SQVTM, CDR2 ANQGSEA. CDR3 size: 14 residues. The V and J ends lost 7 bases and 1 base, in that order; junction bases with no gene match: 9. The CDR3 reads CSASDRAASYEQYF. CDR3 sequence (DNA): TGCAGCGCTTCGGACAGGGCGGCGTCCTACGAGCAGTACTTC.

V usage is TRBV5-1 and J usage is TRBJ2-3; 9 bases map to TRBD1. The germline V gene has CDR1 SGHRS and CDR2 YFSETQ. Germline trimming cut 4 bases from V and 4 bases from J; bases unmatched to any gene: 7. This CDR3 spans 15 amino acids. The CDR3 here is CASSQDGTGSDTQYF. The DNA of the CDR3 is TGCGCCAGCAGCCAAGACGGGACAGGGTCAGATACGCAGTATTTT.

The V call is TRBV18, the J call TRBJ1-6, with a possible D match to TRBD1 (6 bases). Germline V gene data show CDR1 as KGHSH and CDR2 as LQKENI. The CDR3 consists of 17 residues. V was trimmed by 3 bases and J by 10 bases, leaving 22 bases between them. Here the CDR3 reads CASSPLPLTGQESPLHF. The CDR3 DNA sequence: TGTGCCAGCTCACCCCTGCCTCTCACAGGGCAAGAATCACCCCTCCACTTT.

The rearrangement links TRBV5-4 to TRBJ2-3; tentatively, D is TRBD1 or TRBD2 (5 bases each). Germline values: CDR1 SGHNT, CDR2 YYREEE (reference sequence). This CDR3 region has 16 residues. Trimming removed 5 bases from V and 6 bases from J, with 22 bases in between. In DNA form, the CDR3 reads TGTGCCAGCAGTTGGGGCCGGACTGCCGAAACGGATACGCAGTATTTT. Amino acid sequence: CASSWGRTAETDTQYF.

As DNA, the CDR3 is TGCGCCAGCAGACAAAACTCTGGAAACACCATATATTTT. This gives the protein CASRQNSGNTIYF. The chain combines TRBV5-1 with TRBJ1-3; D uncertain. The V end was cut by 5 bases, the J end by 0 bases, with 6 bases between. Germline V gene sequence: CDR1 SGHRS, CDR2 YFSETQ. This CDR3 spans 13 amino acids. Full variable domain (missing parts from reference TRBV5-1 and TRBJ1-3): KAGVTQTPRYLIKTRGQQVTLSCSPISGHRSVSWYQQTPGQGLQFLFEYFSETQRNKGNFPGRFSGRQFSNSRSEMNVSTLELGDSALYLCASRQNSGNTIYFGEGSWLTVV.

Worth noting for this clone: Distinct nucleotide sequences in the sample also encode this CDR3. This chain uses TRBV6-5 with TRBJ1-4; no clear D. The CDR3 extends over 14 amino acids. Trimming shortened V by 5 bases and J by 0 bases, and 7 bases separated the two germline ends. Germline V gives CDR1 MNHEY, CDR2 SVGAGI. CDR3 in DNA: TGTGCCAGCAGTAGAGTTGCAACTAATGAAAAACTGTTTTTT. This gives the protein CASSRVATNEKLFF.

The rearrangement uses TRBV2 and TRBJ2-2; unclear D gene. From germline, CDR1 is SNHLY and CDR2 FYNNEI. The CDR3 consists of 12 residues. V dropped 10 bases and J dropped 4 bases, with 10 bases sitting between them. The CDR3, as DNA: TGTGCCACCACGGTGTCCACCGGGGAGCTGTTTTTT. Translation: CATTVSTGELFF.

V is TRBV7-2 and J is TRBJ2-1, with 8 bases aligning to TRBD2. Unmatched junction bases numbered 6, after V lost 0 bases and J lost 8 bases. The CDR3 length is 15 residues. Germline lookup yields CDR1 SGHTA and CDR2 FQGNSA. CDR3 DNA sequence: TGTGCCAGCAGCTTAGCCAGGCTAGCGGGCTATGAGCAGTTCTTC. Translating gives CASSLARLAGYEQFF.

Of note for this clone: One end of the junction does not line up with germline, which may come from a read error. The chain uses TRBV7-2 and TRBJ2-2, with TRBD2 matching 8 bases. The CDR3 contains 13 residues. Germline loops: CDR1 SGHTA, CDR2 FQGNSA. The CDR3 loop is CASSLAGRAELFF. In DNA, the CDR3 is TGTGCCAGCAGCCTAGCGGGTAGGGCCGAGCTGTTTTTT.